These 32 T cell receptor beta chains came from one sample sequenced in a study of regulatory T cells in long-lasting Graves disease. Construction of TCR beta libraries relied on iRepertoire HTBI primers and on Arm-PCR targeting CDR3 regions. TCRdb used MiXCR to reprocess the multiplex PCR reads, holding one entry per CDR3 protein. This table holds roughly 450,000 distinct CDR3 sequences, 20% found once. Time point in this sample: persistent/refractory GD, antithyroid drugs over 5 years with positive TRAb. RNA from PBMCs was the source of the TCR library. The starting material was peripheral blood mononuclear cells (PBMCs), obtained when the disease was refractory, from a patient treated with antithyroid drugs. The source of these receptors is a female donor with Graves disease.

This clonotype was detected only a few times. This chain links TRBV27 with TRBJ1-6; D unresolved. CDR1 and CDR2 from the germline V gene are MNHEY and SMNVEV (reference sequence). The CDR3 is 16 residues long. V gave up 3 bases and J gave up 0 bases, with 9 bases separating them. For the CDR3, the DNA is TGTGCCAGCAGTTTTTTAGTGAGCTCCTATAATTCACCCCTCCACTTT. Protein: CASSFLVSSYNSPLHF.

With respect to this clonotype: An end of the junction differs from the germline gene, which may be a read error. The chain links TRBV19 to TRBJ2-2; no definite D call. The CDR3 spans 19 residues. Germline V gives CDR1 LNHDA, CDR2 SQIVND (reference sequence). CDR3 sequence: CAGSINPSLEVEVTGELFF. For the CDR3, the DNA is TGTGCCGGTAGTATCAATCCTAGTCTAGAGGTAGAGGTCACCGGGGAGCTGTTTTTT.

J is TRBJ1-2 and V is TRBV7-6; TRBD1 aligns across 10 bases. This CDR3 has 14 amino acids. V was pared by 5 bases and J by 5 bases, with 5 bases of the junction left unmatched. Germline assignment: CDR1 SGHVS and CDR2 FNYEAQ. CDR3 residues: CASSPGQGEYGYTF. CDR3 in DNA: TGTGCCAGCAGCCCCGGACAGGGGGAGTATGGCTACACCTTC. Looking up the rest from reference TRBV7-6 and TRBJ1-2 gives the full variable domain: GAGVSQSPRYKVTKRGQDVALRCDPISGHVSLYWYRQALGQGPEFLTYFNYEAQQDKSGLPNDRFSAERPEGSISTLTIQRTEQRDSAMYRCASSPGQGEYGYTFGSGTRLTVV.

Worth noting for this clonotype: Possible read error: a much larger clone is one base away. V is TRBV7-8 and J is TRBJ2-7; TRBD1 agrees at 10 bases. Trimming removed 7 bases from V and 6 bases from J; junction bases left unmatched: 12. Germline loops: CDR1 SGHVS, CDR2 FQNEAQ. This CDR3 has 15 amino acids. The CDR3 DNA reads TGTGCCAGCATCAACACCGGGACAGGGGTGATCGAGCAGTACTTC. Encoded protein: CASINTGTGVIEQYF. Full variable domain (rest looked up from reference TRBV7-8 and TRBJ2-7): GAGVSQSPRYKVAKRGQDVALRCDPISGHVSLFWYQQALGQGPEFLTYFQNEAQLDKSGLPSDRFFAERPEGSVSTLKIQRTQQEDSAVYLCASINTGTGVIEQYFGPGTRLTVT.

For the CDR3, the DNA is TGTGCCAGCAGCCCCGGGACTAGACACACCACGAACACCGGGGAGCTGTTTTTT. This translates into CASSPGTRHTTNTGELFF. The chain couples TRBV4-2 to TRBJ2-2; 8 nucleotides agree with TRBD2. The CDR3 is 18 residues long. Germline values: CDR1 LGHNA, CDR2 YNFKEQ. J was trimmed by 0 bases and V by 4 bases; bases with no gene match: 10.

The chain joins TRBV4-1 to TRBJ2-7; 10 nucleotides agree with TRBD1. Germline V CDR1 and CDR2: MGHRA, YSYEKL. The V segment lost 5 bases and the J segment 2 bases; nucleotides outside the gene matches: 9. The CDR3 consists of 16 residues. CDR3 residues: CASSTSGTGVTYEQYF. The CDR3 nucleotides read TGCGCCAGCAGCACATCCGGGACAGGGGTCACCTACGAGCAGTACTTC.

The CDR3 DNA sequence: TGTGCCAGCAGTCCCCCACGGGACTACCAAGAGACCCAGTACTTC. It translates to CASSPPRDYQETQYF. The chain uses TRBV7-2 and TRBJ2-5, with D perhaps matching TRBD2 (6 bases). CDR1 is SGHTA and CDR2 is FQGNSA in the germline V gene. The V end was cut by 6 bases, the J end by 0 bases, with 14 bases between. This CDR3 spans 15 amino acids.

The chain links TRBV7-2 to TRBJ2-3; no firm D call. V was pared by 1 base and J by 2 bases, with 7 bases between. The V gene's germline CDR1 is SGHTA and CDR2 FQGNSA. The CDR3 loop spans 14 amino acids. The CDR3 nucleotides are TGTGCCAGCAGCTTAGACACCGTCACAGATACGCAGTATTTT. It encodes CASSLDTVTDTQYF.

The V and J genes are TRBV27 and TRBJ2-1; 10 nucleotides agree with TRBD2. The CDR3 consists of 16 residues. Germline assignment: CDR1 MNHEY and CDR2 SMNVEV (reference sequence). The J segment lost 7 bases and the V segment lost 5 bases, leaving 11 bases of the junction unmatched. CDR3 loop: CASSPNLAGVYNEQFF. In nucleotides, the CDR3 is TGTGCCAGCAGTCCAAACCTAGCGGGAGTATATAATGAGCAGTTCTTC.

This clonotype has ten or more counts. The chain links TRBV6-5 to TRBJ1-1; no clear D gene. CDR1 is MNHEY, CDR2 SVGAGI, per germline. CDR3 length: 13 residues. Trimming took off 1 base at V and 3 bases at J, with 6 bases between the two ends. The CDR3 DNA reads TGTGCCAGCAGTTACTGGGCGTACACTGAAGCTTTCTTT. Protein: CASSYWAYTEAFF.

This clonotype was recorded a few times. The chain uses TRBV18 and TRBJ1-1, with D unclear. Per germline, CDR1 KGHSH and CDR2 LQKENI. V lost 0 bases and J lost 5, with 16 bases in between. There are 16 residues in the CDR3. The CDR3 coding sequence is TGTGCCAGCTCACCACCTGAGAGTTCCCGCACGACTGAAGCTTTCTTT. Protein: CASSPPESSRTTEAFF.

This clonotype was observed a few times. This chain joins TRBV19 and TRBJ2-7; D might be TRBD2 (5 bases). The CDR3 loop spans 14 amino acids. V lost 9 bases, J lost 4 bases, and 19 bases lay in between. Germline CDR1 is LNHDA and CDR2 is SQIVND (reference sequence). The CDR3 is CASSRSTRTYEQYF. The CDR3 region has the DNA TGTGCCAGCAGCAGGTCCACCCGGACTTACGAGCAGTACTTC. Combining the CDR3 with reference TRBV19 and TRBJ2-7 gives the whole variable domain DGGITQSPKYLFRKEGQNVTLSCEQNLNHDAMYWYRQDPGQGLRLIYYSQIVNDFQKGDIAEGYSVSREKKESFPLTVTSAQKNPTAFYLCASSRSTRTYEQYFGPGTRLTVT.

The table lists this clonotype with many counts. This chain links TRBV3-1 with TRBJ1-2; perhaps TRBD1 as D (5 bases). Trimming stripped 0 bases from V and 6 bases from J, with 8 bases between. The CDR3 length is 13 residues. Germline V gene lookup returns CDR1 LGHDT and CDR2 YNNKEL (reference sequence). The CDR3 loop reads CASSQDGGNGYTF. In DNA, the CDR3 is TGTGCCAGCAGCCAAGACGGGGGAAATGGCTACACCTTC.

On this clonotype: Its ends do not fully match the called genes, so a read error is possible. The chain joins TRBV2 to TRBJ2-4; TRBD2 matches at 12 bases. This CDR3 is built from 17 residues. CDR1 and CDR2 from the germline V gene are SNHLY and FYNNEI. The CDR3 nucleotides are TGTGTCAGCAGTCCTAGCGGGAGGGCCTGGGCCAAAAACATTCAGTACTTC. It yields the protein CVSSPSGRAWAKNIQYF.

The V gene is TRBV25-1, the J gene TRBJ2-5, with 11 bases identical to TRBD2. Germline V gene sequence: CDR1 MGHDK, CDR2 SYGVNS. The CDR3 loop spans 16 amino acids. Losses at the gene ends were 2 bases for V and 2 bases for J; bases not matched to a gene: 4. This CDR3 reads CASSEGTSGIQETQYF. CDR3 in DNA: TGTGCCAGCAGTGAAGGGACTAGCGGAATTCAAGAGACCCAGTACTTC.

V and J are TRBV5-1 and TRBJ1-4; maybe TRBD1 (6 bases). The V and J ends lost 4 bases and 8 bases respectively, with 12 bases between them. The CDR3 sequence is 13 residues long. Germline V lookup: CDR1 SGHRS, CDR2 YFSETQ. Here the CDR3 reads CASSPRGAEKLFF. The CDR3 region has the DNA TGCGCCAGCAGCCCGCGGGGGGCAGAAAAACTGTTTTTT.

This clonotype has at least ten counts. This chain connects TRBV2 to TRBJ1-2, with D tentatively TRBD1 (6 bases). From germline, CDR1 is SNHLY and CDR2 FYNNEI. CDR3 size: 15 residues. V was trimmed by 5 bases and J by 4 bases, leaving 17 bases between them. The chain's CDR3 is CASSLSPGTIYGYTF. The CDR3 nucleotides read TGTGCCAGCAGTCTTTCCCCCGGGACAATCTATGGCTACACCTTC.

In this sample, this clonotype turned up a few times. The chain is built from TRBV20-1 and TRBJ2-7; D is perhaps TRBD1 or TRBD2 (5 bases each). V shed 4 bases and J shed 6 bases, with 13 bases lying between them. The CDR3 consists of 12 residues. Germline CDR1 DFQATT, CDR2 SNEGSKA (reference sequence). The CDR3 here is CSATGPLGEQYF. The CDR3 DNA reads as TGCAGTGCTACGGGACCCCTGGGCGAGCAGTACTTC.

The chain links TRBV6-4 to TRBJ2-5; 8 nucleotides agree with TRBD2. The end of the DNA fits TRBJ2-1 better, so the J call may be wrong. Per germline, CDR1 MRHNA and CDR2 SNTAGT. The CDR3 is made up of 14 amino acids. CDR3 amino acids: CASSYGGGVGEQFF. As DNA, the CDR3 is TGTGCCAGCAGTTACGGGGGGGGTGTAGGTGAGCAGTTCTTC.

The sample holds many counts of this clonotype. V usage is TRBV12-3 or TRBV12-4 and J usage is TRBJ1-1, with D possibly TRBD1 on 5 matching bases. Trimming removed 4 bases at V and 11 bases at J, with 20 bases between. CDR3 length: 14 residues. The CDR3 nucleotides read TGTGCCAGCAGTTCCTCCGGGACGGCCTTAGTTGCTTTCTTT. Residues: CASSSSGTALVAFF.

This chain joins TRBV19 and TRBJ2-5; D remains ambiguous. Per the germline V gene, CDR1 is LNHDA and CDR2 is SQIVND (reference sequence). The CDR3 is made up of 15 amino acids. Deletions cut 5 bases from V and 5 bases from J, with 18 bases between. Here the CDR3 reads CASSFRRGSLETQYF. The CDR3 coding sequence is TGTGCCAGTAGTTTTCGACGCGGCTCGCTCGAGACCCAGTACTTC.

The rearrangement uses TRBV19 and TRBJ1-5; unclear D gene. V was cut by 5 bases and J by 5 bases, with 16 bases left in between. Per the germline V gene, CDR1 is LNHDA and CDR2 is SQIVND (reference sequence). The CDR3 loop spans 15 amino acids. The CDR3: CASSFFLHTDQPQHF. The CDR3 DNA reads as TGTGCCAGTAGTTTTTTCCTTCACACCGATCAGCCCCAGCATTTT. Based on the CDR3 plus reference TRBV19 and TRBJ1-5, the full variable domain is DGGITQSPKYLFRKEGQNVTLSCEQNLNHDAMYWYRQDPGQGLRLIYYSQIVNDFQKGDIAEGYSVSREKKESFPLTVTSAQKNPTAFYLCASSFFLHTDQPQHFGDGTRLSIL.

This clonotype was counted between two and nine times. The chain uses TRBV5-5 and TRBJ2-2, with D possibly matching TRBD1 (6 bases). Germline assignment: CDR1 SGHKS and CDR2 YYEKEE (reference sequence). Trimming removed 5 bases from V and 7 bases from J, with 24 bases in between. This CDR3 comprises 17 residues. Here the CDR3 reads CASRPLSTGRAGGELFF. The CDR3 region has the DNA TGTGCCAGCAGACCGTTATCGACAGGAAGGGCGGGCGGGGAGCTGTTTTTT.

This clonotype was counted many times. The chain links TRBV15 to TRBJ2-5; D unclear. Germline-derived CDR1 and CDR2 are LNHNV and YYDKDF (reference sequence). V lost 3 bases and J 1 base, leaving 15 bases between the germline ends. This CDR3 region has 16 residues. CDR3 DNA: TGTGCCACCAGCAGCCTTAGGGAATTCCTCCAAGAGACCCAGTACTTC. Amino acid sequence: CATSSLREFLQETQYF.

This clonotype appeared a few times. This chain connects TRBV11-2 to TRBJ2-7; D unclear. This CDR3 is 13 amino acids long. Germline CDR1 reads SGHAT; CDR2 reads FQNNGV. Trimming stripped 3 bases from V and 5 bases from J, with 11 bases between. CDR3 protein: CASSFGSYDEQYF. As DNA, the CDR3 is TGTGCCAGCAGCTTCGGGTCCTACGACGAGCAGTACTTC.

This chain joins TRBV3-1 and TRBJ1-1; 7 bases are shared with TRBD1. Losses at the gene ends were 2 bases for V and 6 bases for J; bases not matched to a gene: 3. Looked up from germline, CDR1 is LGHDT and CDR2 is YNNKEL (reference sequence). The CDR3 has 13 amino acids. CDR3 nucleotide sequence: TGTGCCAGCAGCCAATATACAGGGGCTGAAGCTTTCTTT. Translated, it gives CASSQYTGAEAFF.

This chain links TRBV3-1 with TRBJ2-7, with a possible D match to TRBD2 (6 bases). This CDR3 spans 16 amino acids. Germline V gene lookup returns CDR1 LGHDT and CDR2 YNNKEL (reference sequence). V was pared by 1 base and J by 0 bases, with 13 bases between. CDR3 amino acids: CASSQGLGGVSYEQYF. In nucleotides, the CDR3 is TGTGCCAGCAGCCAAGGCTTGGGCGGGGTCTCCTACGAGCAGTACTTC.

V gene TRBV5-4 combines with J gene TRBJ2-7; TRBD1 might be the D (6 bases). Germline-derived CDR1 and CDR2 are SGHNT and YYREEE (reference sequence). This CDR3 has 14 amino acids. Between the trimmed V and J ends, which lost 5 bases and 5 bases, there was a span of 17 bases. CDR3 loop: CASSRVAGDNEQYF. CDR3 nucleotides: TGTGCCAGCAGTCGAGTAGCAGGGGACAACGAGCAGTACTTC.

This clonotype was detected a few times. The chain recombines TRBV30 with TRBJ2-7, with a tentative D call TRBD1 (6 bases). The V end lost 1 base, the J end lost 5 bases, and 21 bases lay between the germline ends. The CDR3 has 16 amino acids. The germline CDR1 and CDR2 sequences are GTSNPN and SVGIG (reference sequence). CDR3 DNA sequence: TGTGCCTGGAGTGATCCGGGACAAGGCACAGGGCACGAGCAGTACTTC. Protein product: CAWSDPGQGTGHEQYF.

This clonotype appeared many times. J is TRBJ2-7 and V is TRBV10-3; no clear D gene. The CDR3 has 13 amino acids. Germline V gene sequence: CDR1 ENHRY, CDR2 SYGVKD. V lost 3 bases to trimming and J lost 3 bases, with 9 bases between them. CDR3 protein: CAISDRHRYEQYF. CDR3 sequence (DNA): TGTGCCATCAGTGATAGGCACCGCTACGAGCAGTACTTC.

In the case of this clonotype: The junction departs from germline at one end; a sequencing error may be responsible. The V and J genes are TRBV29-1 and TRBJ1-1; no reliable D call. Germline CDR1 SQVTM, CDR2 ANQGSEA. The CDR3 totals 14 residues. The CDR3 sequence: CSVPTSVRNTEASF. DNA of the CDR3: TGCAGCGTCCCGACAAGTGTCAGGAACACTGAAGCTTCCTTT.

The chain has TRBV20-1 and TRBJ2-3; D gene uncertain. V was clipped by 0 bases and J by 0 bases, with 16 bases between them. Germline values: CDR1 DFQATT, CDR2 SNEGSKA (reference sequence). This CDR3 contains 17 residues. CDR3 bases: TGCAGTGCTAGAGAAGATTACTTGCCGGAAAGCACAGATACGCAGTATTTT. This encodes CSAREDYLPESTDTQYF.